These 20 T cell receptor beta chains originate from one sample sequenced in a study of blood T cell repertoires in COVID-19. The repertoire was sequenced with immunoSEQ multiplex PCR; TCRdb's copy has only in-frame clones and lacks some. In the table there are about 480,000 clones, around nine tenths of which are singletons. Sequenced sample: peripheral blood. Source of these receptors: a woman aged 45-60 years with COVID-19, enrolled during active disease.

The V call is TRBV28, the J call TRBJ1-5, with 7 bases identical to TRBD1. Germline-derived CDR1 and CDR2 are MDHEN and SYDVKM. This CDR3 contains 15 residues. With 8 bases clipped from V and 0 bases from J, the junction kept 7 bases outside the gene matches. Written as DNA, the CDR3 is TGTGCCAGCGAAGGGGGCCCCTATAGCAATCAGCCCCAGCATTTT. Encoded protein: CASEGGPYSNQPQHF.

The chain couples TRBV30 to TRBJ2-3, with TRBD2 matching 12 bases. The CDR3 sequence is 15 residues long. Losses at the gene ends were 1 base for V and 2 bases for J; bases not matched to a gene: 1. The germline V gene has CDR1 GTSNPN and CDR2 SVGIG (reference sequence). CDR3 region: CAWSGLAGATDTQYF. CDR3 DNA sequence: TGTGCCTGGAGTGGACTAGCGGGGGCCACAGATACGCAGTATTTT.

CDR3 DNA: TGTGCCACCAGTGATTTATCGGCGGGGGGGCCCAGAGAGACCCAGTACTTC. This encodes CATSDLSAGGPRETQYF. The chain links TRBV24-1 to TRBJ2-5, with 9 bases matching TRBD2. The ends lost 1 base at V and 4 bases at J; junction bases unmatched: 9. There are 17 residues in the CDR3. Germline assignment: CDR1 KGHDR and CDR2 SFDVKD.

The CDR3 reads CASSASDLAGQPQHF. CDR3 nucleotide sequence: TGTGCCAGTAGTGCCTCAGACCTCGCGGGTCAGCCCCAGCATTTT. This chain uses TRBV19 with TRBJ1-5; D gene uncertain. The germline V gene has CDR1 LNHDA and CDR2 SQIVND (reference sequence). CDR3 length equals 15 residues. V was shortened by 5 bases and J by 6 bases, with 17 bases between the two germline ends.

The chain has TRBV5-6 and TRBJ1-2, with TRBD1 matching over 7 bases. Trimming cost V 6 bases and J 3 bases; bases outside gene matches: 8. The CDR3 loop spans 14 amino acids. Germline-derived CDR1 and CDR2 are SGHDT and YYEEEE. The DNA for the CDR3 is TGTGCCAGCACACAGGGGCGAATTTACTATGGCTACACCTTC. It encodes CASTQGRIYYGYTF.

With respect to this clone: Distinct nucleotide sequences in the sample also encode this CDR3. This sequence joins TRBV5-1 and TRBJ1-1; D call uncertain. CDR1 is SGHRS and CDR2 is YFSETQ in the germline V gene. V lost 2 bases and J lost 3, with 8 bases in between. The CDR3 has 13 residues. The CDR3: CASSFRVDTEAFF. CDR3 sequence (DNA): TGCGCCAGCAGCTTCCGGGTGGACACTGAAGCTTTCTTT.

The count of this clone is one. This chain links TRBV11-2 with TRBJ2-7; no firm D call. Deletions cut 1 base from V and 0 bases from J, with 10 bases between. The germline V gene encodes CDR1 SGHAT and CDR2 FQNNGV. The CDR3 consists of 15 residues. CDR3 in amino acids: CASSLGVRLSYEQYF. The CDR3 DNA follows: TGTGCCAGCAGCTTAGGCGTCAGACTCTCCTACGAGCAGTACTTC.

This clone has just a few counts. The chain couples TRBV4-2 to TRBJ2-1, with a possible D match to TRBD2 (6 bases). Germline assignment: CDR1 LGHNA and CDR2 YNFKEQ. Trimming removed 0 bases at V and 0 bases at J, with 6 bases between. The CDR3 is made up of 15 amino acids. The CDR3 loop reads CASSQETSSYNEQFF. CDR3 DNA sequence: TGTGCCAGCAGCCAAGAGACTAGCTCCTACAATGAGCAGTTCTTC.

J is TRBJ1-4 and V is TRBV25-1; 7 bases agree with TRBD1. The ends lost 4 bases at V and 8 bases at J; junction bases unmatched: 7. The CDR3 runs 14 residues. Germline CDR1 MGHDK, CDR2 SYGVNS. The CDR3 region is CASSAREQGEKLFF. CDR3 coding DNA: TGTGCCAGCAGTGCTAGGGAACAGGGGGAAAAACTGTTTTTT. Complete variable domain (other parts from reference TRBV25-1 and TRBJ1-4): EADIYQTPRYLVIGTGKKITLECSQTMGHDKMYWYQQDPGMELHLIHYSYGVNSTEKGDLSSESTVSRIRTEHFPLTLESARPSHTSQYLCASSAREQGEKLFFGSGTQLSVL.

This rearrangement joins TRBV5-6 to TRBJ1-2; TRBD1 matches 10 bases. This CDR3 contains 16 residues. The V and J ends lost 2 bases and 2 bases, in that order; junction bases with no gene match: 6. Germline V gene sequence: CDR1 SGHDT, CDR2 YYEEEE. The CDR3 protein is CASSFVPGQGNYGYTF. The CDR3, as DNA: TGTGCCAGCAGCTTCGTACCGGGACAGGGGAACTATGGCTACACCTTC.

The CDR3 here is CASSLGQAGDTQYF. CDR3 bases: TGTGCCAGCAGTTTAGGACAGGCCGGGGATACGCAGTATTTT. The chain carries TRBV27 and TRBJ2-3; 7 bases are a match to TRBD1. J was trimmed by 6 bases and V by 2 bases; bases with no gene match: 5. The germline V gene encodes CDR1 MNHEY and CDR2 SMNVEV (reference sequence). This CDR3 region has 14 residues.

The V and J genes are TRBV24-1 and TRBJ2-5; D not certain. Between the trimmed V and J ends, which lost 10 bases and 5 bases, there was a span of 16 bases. Looked up from germline, CDR1 is KGHDR and CDR2 is SFDVKD. This CDR3 has 13 amino acids. The DNA for the CDR3 is TGTGCCACACGAGGAAATTATGAGGAGACCCAGTACTTC. Translating it yields CATRGNYEETQYF.

The chain links TRBV2 to TRBJ1-2; 8 positions agree with TRBD1. Unmatched junction bases numbered 8, after V lost 2 bases and J lost 6 bases. Germline CDR1 is SNHLY and CDR2 is FYNNEI. This CDR3 comprises 15 residues. This CDR3 reads CASSESGRGPNGYTF. Written as DNA, the CDR3 is TGTGCCAGCAGTGAATCTGGCAGGGGGCCAAATGGCTACACCTTC.

This clone was seen just once. The same CDR3 is also encoded by other DNA sequences in this sample. V and J are TRBV6-5 and TRBJ2-7; tentative D call: TRBD1 (5 bases). The germline CDR1 and CDR2 sequences are MNHEY and SVGAGI. CDR3 length equals 12 residues. The V gene lost 7 bases and the J gene lost 0 bases, with 7 bases spanning the gap. The CDR3 coding sequence is TGTGCCAGCACACAGGACTCCTACGAGCAGTACTTC. Translation gives CASTQDSYEQYF.

This clone was observed a single time. This sequence joins TRBV11-1 and TRBJ2-1; D may be TRBD1 (6 bases). Germline V gene sequence: CDR1 SGHAT, CDR2 FQDESV (reference sequence). This CDR3 region has 16 residues. Deletions cut 6 bases from V and 0 bases from J, with 15 bases between. This CDR3 is CASRPKDSYSYNEQFF. The CDR3 nucleotides are TGTGCCAGCAGACCGAAGGACAGTTACTCCTACAATGAGCAGTTCTTC.

This chain links TRBV5-8 with TRBJ1-2; D gene uncertain. V dropped 1 base and J dropped 8 bases, with 6 bases sitting between them. Germline CDR1 reads SGHTS; CDR2 reads YDEGEE. The CDR3 runs to 11 residues. This CDR3 is CASSLYLGYTF. CDR3 nucleotide sequence: TGTGCCAGCAGCTTGTATCTCGGCTACACCTTC.

The gene calls are TRBV2 and TRBJ1-3; 7 nucleotides align to TRBD1. The CDR3 consists of 13 residues. V was clipped by 7 bases and J by 4 bases; unmatched bases: 4. Germline V gene sequence: CDR1 SNHLY, CDR2 FYNNEI. This CDR3 is CASTKDRGNTIYF. CDR3 DNA: TGTGCCAGCACCAAGGACAGGGGAAACACCATATATTTT. The full variable domain, completed using reference TRBV2 and TRBJ1-3, is EPEVTQTPSHQVTQMGQEVILRCVPISNHLYFYWYRQILGQKVEFLVSFYNNEISEKSEIFDDQFSVERPDGSNFTLKIRSTKLEDSAMYFCASTKDRGNTIYFGEGSWLTVV.

The gene calls are TRBV13 and TRBJ1-2; D may be TRBD1 (6 bases). This CDR3 spans 12 amino acids. Trimming pared 5 bases from V and 8 bases from J, leaving 12 bases between. CDR1 is PRHDT and CDR2 is FYEKMQ in the germline V gene (reference sequence). The DNA for the CDR3 is TGTGCCAGCAGCCGACGGACAGCCGGCTACACCTTC. Its translation is CASSRRTAGYTF.

The V call is TRBV11-1, the J call TRBJ1-4; D is ambiguous. Trimming removed 2 bases at V and 0 bases at J, with 7 bases between. CDR1 is SGHAT and CDR2 is FQDESV in the germline V gene (reference sequence). The CDR3 totals 15 residues. The CDR3 coding sequence is TGTGCCAGCAGCTTAAATAGTGCAACTAATGAAAAACTGTTTTTT. Amino acids: CASSLNSATNEKLFF. The full variable domain, in which reference TRBV11-1 and TRBJ1-4 provide the parts outside the CDR3, is EAEVAQSPRYKITEKSQAVAFWCDPISGHATLYWYRQILGQGPELLVQFQDESVVDDSQLPKDRFSAERLKGVDSTLKIQPAELGDSAMYLCASSLNSATNEKLFFGSGTQLSVL.

This sequence joins TRBV4-1 and TRBJ1-2, with 11 bases fitting TRBD1. CDR1 is MGHRA and CDR2 is YSYEKL in the germline V gene. Trimming took 2 bases from V and 8 from J; bases not matched to a gene: 10. The CDR3 consists of 16 residues. CDR3 in amino acids: CASSQSVDRGRQGYTF. The CDR3 coding sequence is TGCGCCAGCAGCCAAAGTGTGGACAGGGGGCGGCAAGGCTACACCTTC.